This TCR beta chain was captured by sequencing in a study of blood T cell repertoires in COVID-19. V was shortened by 2 bases and J by 3 bases, with 8 bases between the two germline ends. The CDR3 extends over 14 amino acids. CDR1 and CDR2 from the germline V gene are MNHEY and SVGEGT. This clone was seen more than once but under ten times. TCRdb's copy holds only in-frame clones and misses some; the assay was immunoSEQ multiplex PCR. The data hold tens of thousands of clones, with roughly four fifths observed a single time. The chain has TRBV6-2 or TRBV6-3 and TRBJ2-1; D is perhaps TRBD1 (5 bases). This TCR was recovered from a man in his fifties or sixties with acute or convalescent COVID-19. The sample consisted of peripheral blood. DNA of the CDR3: TGTGCCAGCAGTTACCAGGGCGTCTACAATGAGCAGTTCTTC. It specifies CASSYQGVYNEQFF.